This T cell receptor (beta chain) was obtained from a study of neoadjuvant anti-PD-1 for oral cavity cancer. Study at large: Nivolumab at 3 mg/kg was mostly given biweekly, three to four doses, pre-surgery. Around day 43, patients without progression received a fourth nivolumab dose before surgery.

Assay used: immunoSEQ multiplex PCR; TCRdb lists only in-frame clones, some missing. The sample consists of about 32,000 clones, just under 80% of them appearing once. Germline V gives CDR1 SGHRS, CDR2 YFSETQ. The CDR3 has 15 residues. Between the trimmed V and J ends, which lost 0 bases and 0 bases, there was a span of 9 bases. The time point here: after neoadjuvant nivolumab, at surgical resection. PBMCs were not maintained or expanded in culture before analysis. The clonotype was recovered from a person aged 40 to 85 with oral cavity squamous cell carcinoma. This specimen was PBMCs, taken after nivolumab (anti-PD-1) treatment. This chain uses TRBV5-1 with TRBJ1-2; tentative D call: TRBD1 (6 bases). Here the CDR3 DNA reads TGCGCCAGCAGCTTGGGACAGGCAACTAACTATGGCTACACCTTC. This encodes CASSLGQATNYGYTF.